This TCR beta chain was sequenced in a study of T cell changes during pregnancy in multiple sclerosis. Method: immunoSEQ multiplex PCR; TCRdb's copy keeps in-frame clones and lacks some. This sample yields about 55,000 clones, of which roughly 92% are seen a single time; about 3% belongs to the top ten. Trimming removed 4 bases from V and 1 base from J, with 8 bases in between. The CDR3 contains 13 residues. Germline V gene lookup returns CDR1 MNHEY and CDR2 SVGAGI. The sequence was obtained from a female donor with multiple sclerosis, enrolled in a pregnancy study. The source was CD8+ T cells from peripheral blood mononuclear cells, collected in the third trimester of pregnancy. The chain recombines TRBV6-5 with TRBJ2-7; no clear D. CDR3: CASSLTESYEQYF. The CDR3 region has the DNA TGTGCCAGCAGTTTGACTGAGTCCTACGAGCAGTACTTC.